A single sample gave rise to the 16 T cell receptor beta chains below, sequenced in a study of Ad26.COV2.S vaccination and SARS-CoV-2 variants. The protocol was immunoSEQ multiplex PCR, while the TCRdb copy is restricted to in-frame clones and leaves out a portion. Of about 400,000 clones in the sample, about four fifths were seen once. Noted treatment: approximately 18 received Ad26.COV2.S at low or high dose, single or two shots; about 5 received placebo; per-sample allocation not given. Day 63 after the first injection of vaccine or placebo was the sampling time. The sequencing used peripheral blood, collected in a trial of Ad26.COV2.S vaccine versus placebo. The source is a person between 18 and 59 years old who received the Ad26.COV2.S COVID-19 vaccine or a placebo.

This clone was seen only a few times. This chain connects TRBV27 to TRBJ2-6; the D gene is possibly TRBD2 (5 bases). The CDR3 totals 14 residues. V lost 8 bases, J lost 2 bases, and 10 bases lay in between. Germline CDR1 MNHEY, CDR2 SMNVEV (reference sequence). The CDR3: CASGFSAGANVLTF. The CDR3 DNA reads TGTGCCAGCGGGTTTAGCGCTGGGGCCAACGTCCTGACTTTC.

The chain has TRBV9 and TRBJ1-6; no clear D gene. Germline assignment: CDR1 SGDLS and CDR2 YYNGEE. With 4 bases removed from V and 7 bases from J, the gap between germline ends came to 12 bases. The CDR3 is made up of 14 amino acids. CDR3 loop: CASSHPPGNSPLHF. For the CDR3, the DNA is TGTGCCAGCAGCCATCCCCCCGGGAATTCACCCCTCCACTTT. Variable domain in full (rest from reference TRBV9 and TRBJ1-6): DSGVTQTPKHLITATGQRVTLRCSPRSGDLSVYWYQQSLDQGLQFLIQYYNGEERAKGNILERFSAQQFPDLHSELNLSSLELGDSALYFCASSHPPGNSPLHFGNGTRLTVT.

In DNA form, the CDR3 reads TGTGCCAGCAGCCCTTGGACAGCTGGAAACACCATATATTTT. Amino acid sequence: CASSPWTAGNTIYF. The chain combines TRBV14 with TRBJ1-3; possibly TRBD1 for D (6 bases). Germline V gene data show CDR1 as SGHDN and CDR2 as FVKESK. The CDR3 runs to 14 residues. The V and J ends lost 4 bases and 2 bases respectively, with 9 bases between them.

The chain couples TRBV5-1 to TRBJ1-6; no clear D. Trimming stripped 7 bases from V and 11 bases from J, with 19 bases between. The CDR3 spans 14 residues. Germline CDR1 reads SGHRS; CDR2 reads YFSETQ. CDR3 sequence reads: CASPPEGARAPLHF. DNA of the CDR3: TGCGCCAGCCCCCCGGAGGGTGCGAGGGCACCCCTCCACTTT.

This clone was recorded only once. The chain uses TRBV11-2 and TRBJ2-7; D call uncertain. The germline V gene encodes CDR1 SGHAT and CDR2 FQNNGV. V was shortened by 5 bases and J by 6 bases, with 17 bases between the two germline ends. This CDR3 has 14 amino acids. CDR3 coding DNA: TGTGCCAGCAGCCCGCTAACCGGCCCCGGCGAGCAGTACTTC. Amino acids: CASSPLTGPGEQYF.

The chain couples TRBV29-1 to TRBJ1-1; the D gene is possibly TRBD1 (5 bases). Trimming cost V 2 bases and J 11 bases, with 12 bases left between them. The CDR3 extends over 11 amino acids. Germline loops: CDR1 SQVTM, CDR2 ANQGSEA. The CDR3 spells CSVESGLEAFF. In nucleotides, the CDR3 is TGCAGCGTTGAATCGGGGCTCGAGGCTTTCTTT.

J is TRBJ1-2 and V is TRBV7-2; the match to TRBD1 covers 8 bases. There are 17 residues in the CDR3. Germline V gene data show CDR1 as SGHTA and CDR2 as FQGNSA. Trimming took 1 base from V and 2 from J; bases not matched to a gene: 9. The CDR3 nucleotides read TGTGCCAGCAGCTTAGGCGGGACAGGCCTTGCCAACTATGGCTACACCTTC. As protein: CASSLGGTGLANYGYTF.

The gene calls are TRBV7-9 and TRBJ1-1, with TRBD1 identical over 10 bases. The V segment lost 8 bases and the J segment 4 bases; nucleotides outside the gene matches: 7. CDR1 is SEHNR and CDR2 is FQNEAQ in the germline V gene (reference sequence). This CDR3 region has 14 residues. In DNA, the CDR3 is TGTGCCAGCGCGACAGGGGGCCGTGGCACTGAAGCTTTCTTT. The encoded protein is CASATGGRGTEAFF.

This clone was counted a few times. CDR3 DNA sequence: TGTGCCAGCAGCCTACAGGGGAAAGAGACCCAGTACTTC. The encoded protein is CASSLQGKETQYF. The chain has TRBV5-5 and TRBJ2-5; 7 nucleotides match TRBD1. The CDR3 has 13 residues. Germline values: CDR1 SGHKS, CDR2 YYEKEE (reference sequence). J was trimmed by 3 bases and V by 4 bases; bases with no gene match: 3. The full variable domain, rest sourced from reference TRBV5-5 and TRBJ2-5, is DAGVTQSPTHLIKTRGQQVTLRCSPISGHKSVSWYQQVLGQGPQFIFQYYEKEERGRGNFPDRFSARQFPNYSSELNVNALLLGDSALYLCASSLQGKETQYFGPGTRLLVL.

The chain uses TRBV2 and TRBJ2-2; D possibly corresponds to TRBD2 (6 bases). Per the germline V gene, CDR1 is SNHLY and CDR2 is FYNNEI. The length of the CDR3 is 13 residues. Trimming left V 7 bases short and J 6 bases short, with 12 bases between. The CDR3 protein is CASNGGRAGELFF. CDR3 DNA: TGTGCCAGCAACGGGGGACGGGCCGGGGAGCTGTTTTTT.

The chain uses TRBV7-2 and TRBJ1-5; D uncertain. Germline CDR1 is SGHTA and CDR2 is FQGNSA. The CDR3 consists of 14 residues. V was clipped by 6 bases and J by 5 bases, with 14 bases between them. The CDR3: CASSSDGNHQPQHF. CDR3 bases: TGTGCCAGCAGTTCCGACGGGAATCATCAGCCCCAGCATTTT.

The V and J genes are TRBV27 and TRBJ1-1; 10 nucleotides line up with TRBD1. Germline loops: CDR1 MNHEY, CDR2 SMNVEV (reference sequence). The CDR3 is 15 amino acids. The V segment lost 6 bases and the J segment 5 bases; nucleotides outside the gene matches: 9. CDR3 sequence (DNA): TGTGCCAGCAGGGCCGGGACAGGGGAAGTAACTGAAGCTTTCTTT. It is translated as CASRAGTGEVTEAFF.

V usage is TRBV18 and J usage is TRBJ1-6; 8 nucleotides align to TRBD1. This CDR3 is built from 15 residues. The V and J ends lost 2 bases and 9 bases, in that order; junction bases with no gene match: 6. Germline V gene data show CDR1 as KGHSH and CDR2 as LQKENI. The CDR3 DNA reads as TGTGCCAGCTCACCAGACAGGGGCGCAGGTTCACCCCTCCACTTT. Translation gives CASSPDRGAGSPLHF.

This clone was observed once. This sequence joins TRBV12-3 or TRBV12-4 and TRBJ2-7; D unclear. The V and J ends lost 4 bases and 5 bases respectively, with 12 bases between them. The CDR3 spans 13 residues. This CDR3 reads CASSSTLRDEQYF. CDR3 bases: TGTGCCAGCAGTTCCACCCTCAGAGACGAGCAGTACTTC.

This chain connects TRBV6-4 to TRBJ2-3; D is possibly TRBD2 (5 bases). The CDR3 is 16 residues long. CDR1 is MRHNA and CDR2 is SNTAGT in the germline V gene. Deletions cut 0 bases from V and 1 base from J, with 11 bases between. CDR3 DNA: TGTGCCAGCAGTGACTCTCACCTGGGAGGCACAGATACGCAGTATTTT. Translated: CASSDSHLGGTDTQYF.

The J gene is TRBJ2-1, the V gene TRBV10-3; no clear D. V was clipped by 0 bases and J by 7 bases, with 4 bases between them. This CDR3 has 12 residues. The germline V gene encodes CDR1 ENHRY and CDR2 SYGVKD. This CDR3 reads CAISESRNEQFF. The CDR3, as DNA: TGTGCCATCAGTGAGTCCAGGAATGAGCAGTTCTTC.